Given below is one T cell receptor beta chain in context. Profiled with immunoSEQ multiplex PCR; TCRdb holds only in-frame clones, not every one. Of some 64,000 clones detected, around 75% appear once; the ten largest clones hold around 15%. V was cut by 5 bases and J by 4 bases, with 11 bases left in between. The CDR3 covers 13 residues. Germline lookup yields CDR1 LGHDT and CDR2 YNNKEL (reference sequence). The sample is drawn from a study of T cell responses to AZD1222 COVID-19 vaccine. This chain uses TRBV3-1 (or the pseudogene TRBV3-2) with TRBJ1-1; D gene ambiguous. The TCR was taken from an adult in good health. The material sequenced was peripheral blood, taken on day 0 of AZD1222 vaccination. CDR3 residues: CASSLHGITEAFF. In DNA form, the CDR3 reads TGTGCCAGCAGCTTACATGGGATCACTGAAGCTTTCTTT.